This T cell receptor (beta chain) came from a study of blood T cell repertoires in COVID-19. The germline CDR1 and CDR2 sequences are SGDLS and YYNGEE. This CDR3 comprises 17 residues. The ends were cut back, 4 bases at V and 0 bases at J, with 17 bases in the middle. Sequencing used immunoSEQ multiplex PCR; TCRdb keeps in-frame clones, though not all of them. Of 100,000 to 150,000 clones in the sample, about 88% are singletons; the top ten hold about 1%. The TCR was taken from a woman of 80 years or more with acute or convalescent COVID-19. The source material was peripheral blood. The V gene is TRBV9, the J gene TRBJ1-3; D uncertain. Here the CDR3 DNA reads TGTGCCAGCAGCACCCGGGAGTTTTCCTACTCTGGAAACACCATATATTTT. This translates into CASSTREFSYSGNTIYF.